The rows below give T cell receptor beta chains drawn from one sample of a study of T cells after posttransplantation cyclophosphamide. Sequencing was performed with immunoSEQ multiplex PCR; in TCRdb, only in-frame clones are kept and a portion is missing. The data hold roughly 12,000 clones, with about 2% observed a single time. The sample in question was PBMCs, obtained after allogeneic stem cell transplant with posttransplant cyclophosphamide. These receptors were obtained from a young adult male patient who received an allogeneic stem cell transplant from a related donor, was CMV-positive, and had no GVHD. The graft donor may be the source of some T cells. The CDR3 runs from the conserved cysteine through the conserved F or W. The D gene is left open where the match is weak. Clone sizes are given selectively: once, few, many, or a class where the clone is expanded.

v_call	j_call	d_call	clone_size	cdr3_nt	cdr3_aa
TRBV19	TRBJ2-3	.	few	TGTGCCAGTAGCTACCAGCAACGGGGGGCATTGGATACGCAGTATTTT	CASSYQQRGALDTQYF
TRBV27	TRBJ2-1	TRBD2	few	TGTGCCAGCAGTTTATTCCCCTCTAGCGGGAGGGCCGTTCACAATGAGCAGTTCTTC	CASSLFPSSGRAVHNEQFF
TRBV6-5	TRBJ1-3	.	few	TGTGCCAGCTCAGGGCTCTCTGGAAACACCATATATTTT	CASSGLSGNTIYF
TRBV7-9	TRBJ2-1	.	.	TGTGCCAGCAGCCAGGGATTAGACTCCTACAATGAGCAGTTCTTC	CASSQGLDSYNEQFF
TRBV28	TRBJ2-7	TRBD2	.	TGTGCCATCCGTCCGGGGGGGGGCGAGCAGTACTTC	CAIRPGGGEQYF
TRBV28	TRBJ2-1	.	.	TGTGCCAGCAGTTTGTCATCCACAGGGAAGTTCTTC	CASSLSSTGKFF
TRBV5-1	TRBJ2-5	TRBD1	.	TGCGCCAGCAGTCCCCCGCAGGGGACAGGGTCAGAGACCCAGTACTTC	CASSPPQGTGSETQYF
TRBV10-3	TRBJ2-2	.	.	TGTGCCATCAGTGACCCCGTAGACAGGAGGAACACCGGGGAGCTGTTTTTT	CAISDPVDRRNTGELFF
TRBV5-1	TRBJ2-3	.	few	TGCGCCAGCAGCGATCGGACAGAGCTCACAGATACGCAGTATTTT	CASSDRTELTDTQYF
TRBV18	TRBJ1-3	.	.	TGTGCCAGCTCACCCACAAGTTCCCGAGGAAACACCATATATTTT	CASSPTSSRGNTIYF
TRBV5-6	TRBJ2-7	TRBD1	.	TGTGCCAGCAGCCTGGGACAGGGTATGTCAAGCGAGCAGTACTTC	CASSLGQGMSSEQYF
TRBV6-6	TRBJ1-5	.	few	TGTGCCAGCAGTTCACCCAGGGGCCAATTAAATCAGCCCCAGCATTTT	CASSSPRGQLNQPQHF
TRBV6-5	TRBJ1-4	TRBD1	few	TGTGCCAGCAGCAGCAGGGGGCGAGAAAAACTGTTTTTT	CASSSRGREKLFF
TRBV6-6	TRBJ2-1	.	few	TGTGCCAGCAACGACAGATCCTACAATGAGCAGTTCTTC	CASNDRSYNEQFF
TRBV14	TRBJ1-2	.	few	TGTGCCAGCAGCCCAGGGGCTACAGGCTATGGCTACACCTTC	CASSPGATGYGYTF
TRBV27	TRBJ2-7	TRBD2	.	TGTGCCAGCAGTGTACTAGCGGGAGCCGACGAGCAGTACTTC	CASSVLAGADEQYF
TRBV5-1	TRBJ2-1	.	few	TGCGCCAGCAGCTTGGTAGTTAACAATGAGCAGTTCTTC	CASSLVVNNEQFF
TRBV27	TRBJ2-2	.	.	TGTGCCAGCGCCTCAGGGGTTTGGTCCGGGGAGCTGTTTTTT	CASASGVWSGELFF
TRBV6-1	TRBJ2-7	TRBD2	few	TGTGCCAGCAGTGTGGGGAGCGGGAGGGCCCACGAGCAGTACTTC	CASSVGSGRAHEQYF
TRBV4-1	TRBJ1-5	TRBD1	.	TGCGCCAGCAGCCCGACTAGGGGGCAGGGACAGCCCCAGCATTTT	CASSPTRGQGQPQHF
TRBV30	TRBJ2-3	.	.	TGTGCCTGGAGTGACCCGAGGGCGTCTACGCAGTATTTT	CAWSDPRASTQYF
TRBV2	TRBJ2-1	.	few	TGTGCCAGCAGTGATATCGACAGCTACAATGAGCAGTTCTTC	CASSDIDSYNEQFF
TRBV6-1	TRBJ2-3	.	few	TGTGCCAGCAGTTCGCCGGAGGCAGATACGCAGTATTTT	CASSSPEADTQYF
TRBV7-6	TRBJ1-1	.	.	TGTGCCAGCAGCTTTGGGGCAAGAACTGAAGCTTTCTTT	CASSFGARTEAFF
TRBV7-2	TRBJ2-3	TRBD2	few	TGTGCCAGCAGCTTAGTGGCGGGAGGGCATGTAGATACGCAGTATTTT	CASSLVAGGHVDTQYF
TRBV6-5	TRBJ1-6	TRBD1	.	TGTGCCAGCAGTTCCTCCGGGACAGGGTGGACACCCCTCCACTTT	CASSSSGTGWTPLHF
TRBV7-2	TRBJ2-7	TRBD1	medium-sized	TGTGCCAGCAGCTTAAGGGGGCAGCCTCGGGACGAGCAGTACTTC	CASSLRGQPRDEQYF
TRBV5-1	TRBJ2-5	TRBD2	few	TGCGCCAGCCTGAGCTGGCGGGGGGGCAGGGAGACCCAGTACTTC	CASLSWRGGRETQYF
TRBV19	TRBJ1-4	.	few	TGTGCCAGCACGGACAGCTCCAATGAAAAACTGTTTTTT	CASTDSSNEKLFF
TRBV7-8	TRBJ2-2	.	.	TGTGCCAGCAGCCATAGGGGCGGGGAGCTGTTTTTT	CASSHRGGELFF
TRBV7-3	TRBJ1-4	TRBD1	.	TGTGCCAGCAGCTTAACCGGGACAGGGGGTGAAAAACTGTTTTTT	CASSLTGTGGEKLFF
TRBV10-3	TRBJ2-2	.	few	TGTGCCATCAGTGGGAGACGGGAACACACCGGGGAGCTGTTTTTT	CAISGRREHTGELFF
TRBV13	TRBJ2-5	.	.	TGTGCCAGCAGCTTAGCACAGTTAGAGACCCAGTACTTC	CASSLAQLETQYF
TRBV11-2	TRBJ1-1	.	few	TGTGCCAGCACCCCTAACGGCGGCGCTGAAGCTTTCTTT	CASTPNGGAEAFF
TRBV12-2	TRBJ2-1	.	.	TGTGCAAGTCGCTTAATCCTCGTAGCGGGAGGGTTGTCCTACAATGAGCAGTTCTTC	CASRLILVAGGLSYNEQFF
TRBV19	TRBJ2-3	TRBD2	few	TGTGCCAGTAGTCCGAGGACTAGCGGCCAAGATACGCAGTATTTT	CASSPRTSGQDTQYF
TRBV7-9	TRBJ2-5	.	medium-sized	TGTGCCAGCGGGAACTCGGCAGGGGAGACCCAGTACTTC	CASGNSAGETQYF
TRBV13	TRBJ1-2	.	few	TGTGCCAGCAGTCGGGAATATAACTATGGCTACACCTTC	CASSREYNYGYTF
TRBV7-9	TRBJ2-4	.	few	TGTGCCAGCAGCTTATTGGGCGGGATTAACATTCAGTACTTC	CASSLLGGINIQYF
TRBV27	TRBJ2-2	.	few	TGTGCCAGCAGCTTGGAAGTCGGGGTTACCGGGGAGCTGTTTTTT	CASSLEVGVTGELFF
TRBV5-1	TRBJ2-3	.	few	TGCGCCAGCAGCTTTCAGGAGGCCAGCACAGATACGCAGTATTTT	CASSFQEASTDTQYF
TRBV30	TRBJ1-5	TRBD1	.	TGTGCCTGGAGTGTAGGAGTGACAGGGGGCTGGAATCAGCCCCAGCATTTT	CAWSVGVTGGWNQPQHF
TRBV11-2	TRBJ2-7	TRBD1	.	TGTGCCAGCAGCACAACAGGGGTCCCCTACGAGCAGTACTTC	CASSTTGVPYEQYF
TRBV28	TRBJ2-7	.	few	TGTGCCAGCAGCGACAGGAGTTTCGTTTACGAGCAGTACTTC	CASSDRSFVYEQYF
TRBV19	TRBJ1-1	.	few	TGTGCCAGTAGCCGACAATCTATAGCTTTCTTT	CASSRQSIAFF
TRBV7-2	TRBJ2-3	TRBD1	.	TGTGCCAGCAGCGTAGGGACAGGGGGCGAGGGTACGCAGTATTTT	CASSVGTGGEGTQYF
TRBV6-5	TRBJ1-1	.	few	TGTGCCAGCAGCAGATTGGGCCTACCAAACACTGAAGCTTTCTTT	CASSRLGLPNTEAFF
TRBV6-1	TRBJ2-5	TRBD1	.	TGTGCCAGCAGTGAACTTCTAGGTACGGGACAGGGATGGGAAGAGACCCAGTACTTC	CASSELLGTGQGWEETQYF
TRBV28	TRBJ2-4	.	.	TGTGCCAGCAGTCAAAGCCCCAAAAACATTCAGTACTTC	CASSQSPKNIQYF
TRBV6-6	TRBJ2-5	.	few	TGTGCCAGCAGTTATGGTCAGTACCAAGAGACCCAGTACTTC	CASSYGQYQETQYF
TRBV2	TRBJ1-6	TRBD1	few	TGTGCCAGCAGTGAAACGACAGGGGCAGGCTATAATTCACCCCTCCACTTT	CASSETTGAGYNSPLHF
TRBV4-1	TRBJ2-7	.	.	TGCGCCAGCAGCCAAGAAAGTTGGGCAGGGGGGCTCTACGAGCAGTACTTC	CASSQESWAGGLYEQYF
TRBV7-2	TRBJ2-7	TRBD2	.	TGTGCCAGCACCCTGACTAGCGGGAGGGTCGGTTTCGAGCAGTACTTC	CASTLTSGRVGFEQYF
TRBV5-4	TRBJ2-7	.	.	TGTGCCAGCAGCCCGGCGGGCAAGGTCTACTACGAGCAGTACTTC	CASSPAGKVYYEQYF
TRBV2	TRBJ1-6	.	few	TGTGCCAGCAGTGAACGGGGGGGGGACGGGTATTCACCCCTCCACTTT	CASSERGGDGYSPLHF
TRBV7-2	TRBJ2-7	TRBD2	.	TGTGCCAGCAGCAACAATCTAGCGGCCTACGAGCAGTACTTC	CASSNNLAAYEQYF
TRBV18	TRBJ2-3	TRBD2	.	TGTGCCAGCACCTCCGGGGGACTAGCGATAGATGCGCAGTATTTT	CASTSGGLAIDAQYF
TRBV7-9	TRBJ2-3	.	few	TGTGCCAGCAGCGCCGGGGGTTACCAAGATACGCAGTATTTT	CASSAGGYQDTQYF
TRBV18	TRBJ1-4	.	.	TGTGCCAGCTCACCATGGCAGGGGATTTACGCTGCTAATGAAAAACTGTTTTTT	CASSPWQGIYAANEKLFF
TRBV4-1	TRBJ2-7	.	medium-sized	TGCGCCAGCAGCCATCGGGAGTTGGACTACGAGCAGTACTTC	CASSHRELDYEQYF